This T cell receptor beta chain was identified in a study of blood T cells in healthy people across ages. Regarding the study as a whole: The study found more naive CD4+ cells and higher diversity in long-lived than aged donors.

In the case of this clonotype: The antigen remains undetermined. Given a much more abundant clone one base away, this may be a read error.

The CDR3 loop spans 16 amino acids. Germline CDR1 and CDR2: SGHTA and FQGNSA. V lost 4 bases to trimming and J lost 7 bases; unmatched junction nucleotides: 14. It was with a sample-barcoded 5' primer and a J-beta primer mix that a second PCR of roughly 6 to 12 cycles was run. TCRdb passed the 5' RACE reads through MiXCR, listing each CDR3 protein once. The repertoire holds hundreds of thousands of distinct CDR3 sequences, 25% to 35% seen once, with approximately 15% in the top ten. Every sample yielded at least 6.5 million isolated PBMCs. This TCR was sampled from a woman older than 75 in good health. Sequences were obtained from blood. The chain combines TRBV7-2 with TRBJ2-7, with TRBD2 matching 9 bases. The CDR3 sequence is CASSSDGRRGGNEQYF. DNA of the CDR3: TGTGCCAGCAGCTCCGATGGACGGCGGGGGGGAAATGAGCAGTACTTC.